Presented here are 32 T cell receptor beta chains from one specimen sequenced in a study of T cells in Graves' hyperthyroidism and ophthalmopathy. Amplification yielded TCR beta CDR3 regions, with RNA transcripts as the source. The HTBI set primed first-round TCR CDR3 RT-PCR. Each CDR3 protein is one row after TCRdb ran MiXCR on the multiplex PCR reads. The sample contains more than 100,000 distinct CDR3 sequences, about 45% of which appear only once. Sequencing was performed on blood. These TCRs come from a man aged 40-50 years with Graves' hyperthyroidism.

This clonotype was picked up a small number of times. The chain uses TRBV28 and TRBJ2-1; 7 bases line up with TRBD2. CDR3 size: 14 residues. In germline, CDR1 is MDHEN, CDR2 SYDVKM. V dropped 8 bases and J dropped 8; count of bases not matched to a gene: 12. CDR3 nucleotides: TGTGCCAGCTCTGCCGCGGGAGATAAACATGAGCAGTTCTTC. Its translation is CASSAAGDKHEQFF.

As for this clonotype: This may be a read error: a much more frequent sequence differs by one nucleotide. The CDR3 loop is CASSQDGGLGPRHF. Written as DNA, the CDR3 is TGTGCCAGCAGCCAAGATGGGGGCTTGGGGCCCCGGCATTTT. The chain uses TRBV7-2 and TRBJ1-5, with a tentative D call TRBD1 (6 bases). Germline V lookup: CDR1 SGHTA, CDR2 FQGNSA. The CDR3 spans 14 residues.

This chain connects TRBV28 to TRBJ1-2, with D unclear. Between the trimmed V and J ends, which lost 2 bases and 8 bases, there was a span of 12 bases. Germline-derived CDR1 and CDR2 are MDHEN and SYDVKM. The length of the CDR3 is 13 residues. The CDR3 DNA is TGTGCCAGCAGTTTACATGGGGTTACGGGCTACACCTTC. This encodes CASSLHGVTGYTF.

The genes are TRBV20-1 and TRBJ2-7; D might be TRBD1 (7 bases). The germline V gene has CDR1 DFQATT and CDR2 SNEGSKA (reference sequence). The length of the CDR3 is 15 residues. The V end was cut by 3 bases, the J end by 7 bases, with 22 bases between. Here the CDR3 reads CSASSYGTTGREQYF. The CDR3 DNA is TGCAGTGCTAGCAGTTACGGGACGACAGGGAGGGAGCAGTACTTC.

Ten or more counts support this clonotype. The gene calls are TRBV6-1 and TRBJ1-3; D is unclear. In germline, CDR1 is MNHNS, CDR2 SASEGT. Trimming stripped 2 bases from V and 3 bases from J, with 8 bases between. The CDR3 is 14 amino acids. CDR3 sequence reads: CASSESRRGNTIYF. CDR3 bases: TGTGCCAGCAGTGAATCTAGGCGTGGAAACACCATATATTTT.

The sample holds many counts of this clonotype. The rearrangement links TRBV6-1 to TRBJ1-4; possible D gene TRBD1, 5 bases. The CDR3 has 15 amino acids. The germline V gene has CDR1 MNHNS and CDR2 SASEGT. Trimming removed 6 bases from V and 8 bases from J, with 19 bases in between. CDR3 amino acids: CASRADTPGREKLFF. CDR3 sequence (DNA): TGTGCCAGCAGGGCAGACACGCCGGGGCGGGAAAAACTGTTTTTT.

The chain carries TRBV7-2 and TRBJ1-1; 10 bases fit TRBD1. The length of the CDR3 is 16 residues. Germline CDR1 SGHTA, CDR2 FQGNSA. Losses at the gene ends were 8 bases for V and 9 bases for J; bases not matched to a gene: 18. The CDR3, as DNA: TGTGCCAGCGCCCGGGACAGGGGCAACGCGTTATCCAAAGCTTTCTTT. Its translation: CASARDRGNALSKAFF.

The chain is built from TRBV5-4 and TRBJ1-6; tentative D call: TRBD1 (5 bases). CDR3 length: 15 residues. V was cut by 1 base and J by 7 bases, with 12 bases left in between. Germline V gene sequence: CDR1 SGHNT, CDR2 YYREEE (reference sequence). For the CDR3, the DNA is TGTGCCAGCAGCTTGCTTAGGGCAGGGAATTCACCCCTCCACTTT. Amino acid sequence: CASSLLRAGNSPLHF. Looking up the rest from reference TRBV5-4 and TRBJ1-6 gives the full variable domain: ETGVTQSPTHLIKTRGQQVTLRCSSQSGHNTVSWYQQALGQGPQFIFQYYREEENGRGNFPPRFSGLQFPNYSSELNVNALELDDSALYLCASSLLRAGNSPLHFGNGTRLTVT.

In this sample, this clonotype turned up many times. The chain employs TRBV15 and TRBJ2-5; D might be TRBD2 (5 bases). Germline V gene data show CDR1 as LNHNV and CDR2 as YYDKDF (reference sequence). CDR3 length: 13 amino acids. The V end lost 3 bases, the J end lost 5 bases, and 10 bases lay between the germline ends. CDR3 in amino acids: CATSSEPGETQYF. In DNA, the CDR3 is TGTGCCACCAGCAGTGAGCCGGGGGAGACCCAGTACTTC.

This clonotype was counted at least ten times. The chain links TRBV20-1 to TRBJ2-2, with TRBD2 matching 11 bases. V dropped 3 bases and J dropped 8; count of bases not matched to a gene: 5. The length of the CDR3 is 14 residues. Germline V CDR1 and CDR2: DFQATT, SNEGSKA (reference sequence). For the CDR3, the DNA is TGCAGTGCTAGTAGCGGGGGGGCGTCTGGGGAGCTGTTTTTT. This codes for CSASSGGASGELFF.

Details on this clonotype: One end of the junction is discordant with germline, which a read error may explain. V usage is TRBV6-2 or TRBV6-3 and J usage is TRBJ1-1, with 7 bases matching TRBD1. The CDR3 has 14 amino acids. Germline V gene data show CDR1 as MNHEY and CDR2 as SVGEGT. In nucleotides, the CDR3 is TGTGCCAGCAAAAATGGACAGGTATACACGGAAGCTTTCTTT. Translated, it gives CASKNGQVYTEAFF.

The chain combines TRBV5-1 with TRBJ1-2; weak D call: TRBD1 (5 bases). The CDR3 covers 14 residues. Trimming stripped 4 bases from V and 4 bases from J, with 14 bases between. CDR1 and CDR2 from the germline V gene are SGHRS and YFSETQ. The CDR3, as DNA: TGCGCCAGCAGCGACACAGGATTAGGCTATGGCTACACCTTC. This encodes CASSDTGLGYGYTF.

The table lists this clonotype with a count of one. The chain employs TRBV7-3 and TRBJ1-2; tentative D call: TRBD1 (6 bases). Deletions cut 3 bases from V and 4 bases from J, with 12 bases between. Germline CDR1 is SGHTA and CDR2 is FQGTGA. This CDR3 region has 14 residues. CDR3 protein: CASSFQGGGYGYTF. The CDR3 DNA reads as TGTGCCAGCAGCTTTCAAGGGGGAGGCTATGGCTACACCTTC.

This clonotype was detected many times. CDR3 loop: CASNLGTSSEQFF. The DNA of the CDR3 is TGTGCCAGCAATCTTGGGACTAGCAGTGAGCAGTTCTTC. The chain links TRBV6-2 or TRBV6-3 to TRBJ2-1, with 9 bases lining up with TRBD2. V lost 7 bases and J lost 9; bases outside the gene matches: 7. The V gene's germline CDR1 is MNHEY and CDR2 SVGEGT. The CDR3 consists of 13 residues.

The chain has TRBV7-2 and TRBJ1-2, with 7 bases matching TRBD1. Germline CDR1 SGHTA, CDR2 FQGNSA. The trim removed 1 base at V and 4 bases at J, leaving 3 bases unmatched. The CDR3 is made up of 14 amino acids. As DNA, the CDR3 is TGTGCCAGCAGCTTAGTCCCAGGGGGCTATGGCTACACCTTC. Its protein is CASSLVPGGYGYTF.

The count of this clonotype is one. Relative to the germline gene, one junction end is altered; a read error may explain this. This sequence joins TRBV4-1 and TRBJ1-4, with TRBD1 as a possible D gene (5 bases). The CDR3 length is 14 residues. CDR1 MGHRA and CDR2 YSYEKL come from the germline V gene. The DNA of the CDR3 is TGCGCCAGCAGCCAAGGACCTCTGGGGGAAAGACTGTTTTTT. It translates to CASSQGPLGERLFF.

Comment on this clonotype: The junction does not match germline at one end; this may be a read error. The J gene is TRBJ1-2, the V gene TRBV7-3; 8 nucleotides match TRBD1. The CDR3 length is 15 residues. Germline lookup yields CDR1 SGHTA and CDR2 FQGTGA. The CDR3 region has the DNA TGCGCCAGCAGCCAAGATCGGGACAGGAACTATGGCTACACCTTC. It translates to CASSQDRDRNYGYTF.

The chain combines TRBV12-3 or TRBV12-4 with TRBJ1-1, with 9 positions matching TRBD1. Trimming at V came to 4 bases and at J to 6 bases, leaving 12 bases not matched to a gene. The CDR3 has 16 residues. CDR3 DNA: TGTGCCAGCAGTTCCGGGACAGGGTTAGCGCCATCTGAAGCTTTCTTT. As protein: CASSSGTGLAPSEAFF.

About this clonotype: A much larger clone lies a single base off, so this may be a read error. The genes are TRBV7-9 and TRBJ2-2; 13 nucleotides align to TRBD2. The length of the CDR3 is 18 residues. Germline CDR1 SEHNR, CDR2 FQNEAQ (reference sequence). The V gene end was trimmed by 10 bases and the J gene end by 6 bases; junction bases not matched to a gene: 17. The CDR3 protein is CANSSRLAGGPTAGELFF. The CDR3 DNA sequence: TGTGCCAACAGTTCTAGACTAGCGGGAGGCCCGACCGCCGGGGAGCTGTTTTTT.

This clonotype was detected many times. The V call is TRBV7-9, the J call TRBJ2-5, with 12 bases matching TRBD2. The CDR3 is 18 amino acids. With 5 bases clipped from V and 4 bases from J, the junction kept 14 bases outside the gene matches. Germline-derived CDR1 and CDR2 are SEHNR and FQNEAQ (reference sequence). The CDR3 sequence is CASSRVPSGRAPVETQYF. CDR3 nucleotides: TGTGCCAGCAGCCGGGTCCCTAGCGGGAGGGCTCCGGTAGAGACCCAGTACTTC.

Concerning this clonotype itself: Likely a read error: the CDR3 ends without its conserved phenylalanine or tryptophan. CDR3: CASSTLFTLGQGLDTQYV. CDR3 DNA: TGTGCCAGCAGTACGTTATTTACCCTGGGACAGGGTCTAGATACGCAGTATGTT. The chain links TRBV7-2 to TRBJ2-3, with TRBD1 matching 9 bases. The CDR3 loop spans 18 amino acids. Germline loops: CDR1 SGHTA, CDR2 FQGNSA. V lost 6 bases and J lost 5; bases outside the gene matches: 18.

This clonotype appeared once. This sequence joins TRBV9 and TRBJ2-3; D gene ambiguous. CDR1 and CDR2 from the germline V gene are SGDLS and YYNGEE. The CDR3 totals 13 residues. V was trimmed by 0 bases and J by 3 bases, leaving 5 bases between them. Here the CDR3 reads CASSVVGTDTQYF. The CDR3 bases are TGTGCCAGCAGCGTAGTAGGGACAGATACGCAGTATTTT.

The chain uses TRBV5-1 and TRBJ1-5; D gene unclear. This CDR3 has 14 amino acids. CDR1 and CDR2 from the germline V gene are SGHRS and YFSETQ. V was clipped by 0 bases and J by 13 bases, with 17 bases between them. The CDR3 loop is CASSLDGSGYEQHF. As DNA, the CDR3 is TGCGCCAGCAGCTTGGACGGGAGCGGGTACGAGCAGCATTTT. The entire variable domain, with the rest obtained from reference TRBV5-1 and TRBJ1-5, is as follows: KAGVTQTPRYLIKTRGQQVTLSCSPISGHRSVSWYQQTPGQGLQFLFEYFSETQRNKGNFPGRFSGRQFSNSRSEMNVSTLELGDSALYLCASSLDGSGYEQHFGDGTRLSIL.

V usage is TRBV10-3 and J usage is TRBJ1-1; maybe TRBD1 (5 bases). V lost 2 bases to trimming and J lost 7 bases, with 17 bases between them. Germline-derived CDR1 and CDR2 are ENHRY and SYGVKD. There are 15 residues in the CDR3. The DNA for the CDR3 is TGTGCCATCAGTGAGACCCGGGACTCCTACAATGAAGCTTTCTTT. Translating gives CAISETRDSYNEAFF.

This clonotype was seen at least ten times. The chain carries TRBV5-1 and TRBJ1-6, with D perhaps matching TRBD1 (6 bases). The germline V gene encodes CDR1 SGHRS and CDR2 YFSETQ. Trimming removed 2 bases from V and 4 bases from J, with 10 bases in between. This CDR3 contains 15 residues. CDR3 sequence reads: CASSFEGQYNSPLHF. The CDR3, as DNA: TGCGCCAGCAGCTTCGAAGGACAGTATAATTCACCCCTCCACTTT.

The V gene is TRBV7-9, the J gene TRBJ1-4; TRBD1 matches at 7 bases. CDR3 size: 14 residues. Trimming took 1 base from V and 6 from J; bases not matched to a gene: 2. CDR1 and CDR2 (germline): SEHNR, FQNEAQ (reference sequence). The CDR3 spells CASSLGQGHEKLFF. The CDR3 DNA sequence: TGTGCCAGCAGCTTAGGACAGGGCCATGAAAAACTGTTTTTT. Full variable domain (rest looked up from reference TRBV7-9 and TRBJ1-4): DTGVSQNPRHKITKRGQNVTFRCDPISEHNRLYWYRQTLGQGPEFLTYFQNEAQLEKSRLLSDRFSAERPKGSFSTLEIQRTEQGDSAMYLCASSLGQGHEKLFFGSGTQLSVL.

This rearrangement joins TRBV19 to TRBJ1-4; TRBD1 might be the D (5 bases). Germline lookup yields CDR1 LNHDA and CDR2 SQIVND (reference sequence). CDR3 length: 14 residues. The V end lost 4 bases, the J end lost 8 bases, and 14 bases lay between the germline ends. CDR3 bases: TGTGCCAGTAGTAGCCGGGACGGAGGCGAAAAACTGTTTTTT. Residues: CASSSRDGGEKLFF. The variable domain in full, with the rest retrieved from reference TRBV19 and TRBJ1-4, is DGGITQSPKYLFRKEGQNVTLSCEQNLNHDAMYWYRQDPGQGLRLIYYSQIVNDFQKGDIAEGYSVSREKKESFPLTVTSAQKNPTAFYLCASSSRDGGEKLFFGSGTQLSVL.

Points on this clonotype: Here the CDR3 omits its conserved ending phenylalanine or tryptophan, so a read error is the likely source. The DNA is left out, because the CDR3 cannot be placed on it with certainty; the CDR3 is given as TCRdb lists it. The CDR3 reads CSARNRDSLNERYL. The V gene is TRBV20-1, the J gene TRBJ2-7; TRBD1, as called in the table, went unchecked against the DNA. The CDR3 spans 14 amino acids, including both terminal residues. Germline CDR1 is DFQATT and CDR2 is SNEGSKA (reference sequence).

This clonotype was found a few times. Just one base apart from a much larger clone, this may be a read error. The chain has TRBV14 and TRBJ1-2; 7 nucleotides line up with TRBD1. With V trimmed by 0 bases and J by 5 bases, 15 bases remained unmatched. CDR1 and CDR2 (germline): SGHDN, FVKESK. The CDR3 has 18 residues. CDR3: CASSQDRIKQGCVYGYTF. The CDR3 nucleotides are TGTGCCAGCAGCCAAGACAGGATAAAACAGGGGTGCGTGTATGGCTACACCTTC.

This clonotype came up many times. The gene calls are TRBV5-1 and TRBJ1-4, with a weak D call TRBD1 (6 bases). The CDR3 is 16 amino acids. The V end lost 0 bases, the J end lost 8 bases, and 17 bases lay between the germline ends. Germline V CDR1 and CDR2: SGHRS, YFSETQ. In DNA form, the CDR3 reads TGCGCCAGCAGCTTGGGTCTCCGACCGCAGGGGGAAAAACTGTTTTTT. Amino acid sequence: CASSLGLRPQGEKLFF.

This clonotype was observed a few times. A much more abundant neighbour one base away suggests this may be a read error. The CDR3 sequence is CAGSLLENTIYF. CDR3 bases: TGTGCCGGCAGCTTGCTGGAAAACACCATATATTTT. The chain uses TRBV5-6 and TRBJ1-3; D is unresolved. CDR1 is SGHDT, CDR2 YYEEEE, per germline. This CDR3 region has 12 residues.

Concerning this clonotype: Lacking the conserved final phenylalanine or tryptophan, this CDR3 likely reflects a read error. The chain is built from TRBV7-2 and TRBJ2-5, with 7 bases aligning to TRBD2. Trimming cost V 5 bases and J 5 bases; bases outside gene matches: 14. The V gene's germline CDR1 is SGHTA and CDR2 FQGNSA. This CDR3 is built from 16 residues. The CDR3 nucleotides read TGTGCCAGCAGCCTACCGACTAGCAGAACGTTGGAGACCCAGTACCTC. Translating it yields CASSLPTSRTLETQYL.